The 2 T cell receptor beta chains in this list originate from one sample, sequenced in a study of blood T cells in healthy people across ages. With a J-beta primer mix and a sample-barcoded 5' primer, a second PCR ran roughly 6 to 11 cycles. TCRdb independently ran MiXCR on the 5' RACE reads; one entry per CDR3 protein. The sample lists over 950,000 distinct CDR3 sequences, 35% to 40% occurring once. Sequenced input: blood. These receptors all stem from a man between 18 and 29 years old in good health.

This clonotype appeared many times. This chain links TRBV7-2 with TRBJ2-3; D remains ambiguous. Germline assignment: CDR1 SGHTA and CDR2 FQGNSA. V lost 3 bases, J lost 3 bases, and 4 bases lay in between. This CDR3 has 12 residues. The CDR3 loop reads CASSFYTDTQYF. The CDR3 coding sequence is TGTGCCAGCAGCTTTTATACAGATACGCAGTATTTT.

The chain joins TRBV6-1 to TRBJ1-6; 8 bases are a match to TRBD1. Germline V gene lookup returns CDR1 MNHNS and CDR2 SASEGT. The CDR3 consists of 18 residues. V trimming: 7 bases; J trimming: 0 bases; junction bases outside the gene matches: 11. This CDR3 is CASTLTGQGSSYNSPLHF. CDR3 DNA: TGTGCCAGCACCCTTACTGGACAGGGTAGCTCCTATAATTCACCCCTCCACTTT.